One TCR beta chain is described in this entry. The data derive from a study of blood T cell repertoires in COVID-19. The overall study: Some COVID-19 samples were acute and others convalescent; all came from the United States, Italy and Spain. The analysed material was cDNA or gDNA that came from T cells, B-cell-depleted T cells, or PBMCs.

Enrolment of Seattle patients took place during active infection, and they were followed longitudinally. The CDR3 is made up of 14 amino acids. Germline CDR1 is LNHDA and CDR2 is SQIVND (reference sequence). V shed 7 bases and J 4 bases; nucleotides not matched to a gene: 7. Clones were read by immunoSEQ multiplex PCR, and TCRdb kept only the in-frame ones, dropping some. Of about 49,000 clones in the sample, roughly 79% were seen once. Material: peripheral blood. The chain couples TRBV19 to TRBJ1-5, with 7 bases that match TRBD1. This receptor was taken from a woman older than 75 with COVID-19, enrolled during active disease. CDR3 in amino acids: CASTPEGANQPQHF. The CDR3 DNA is TGTGCCAGTACCCCGGAGGGGGCGAATCAGCCCCAGCATTTT. The variable domain in full, completed from reference TRBV19 and TRBJ1-5, reads DGGITQSPKYLFRKEGQNVTLSCEQNLNHDAMYWYRQDPGQGLRLIYYSQIVNDFQKGDIAEGYSVSREKKESFPLTVTSAQKNPTAFYLCASTPEGANQPQHFGDGTRLSIL.